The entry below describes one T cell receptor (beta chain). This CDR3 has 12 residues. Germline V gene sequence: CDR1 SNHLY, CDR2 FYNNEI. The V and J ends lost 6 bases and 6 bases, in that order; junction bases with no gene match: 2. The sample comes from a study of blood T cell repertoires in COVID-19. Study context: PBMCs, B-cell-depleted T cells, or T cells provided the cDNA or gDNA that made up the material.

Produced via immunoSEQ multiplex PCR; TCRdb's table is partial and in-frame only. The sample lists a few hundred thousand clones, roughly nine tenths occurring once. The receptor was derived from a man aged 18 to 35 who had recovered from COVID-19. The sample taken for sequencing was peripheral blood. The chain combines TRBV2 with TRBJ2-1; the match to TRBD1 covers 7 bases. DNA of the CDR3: TGTGCCAGCAGGGGACAGACCAATGAGCAGTTCTTC. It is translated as CASRGQTNEQFF. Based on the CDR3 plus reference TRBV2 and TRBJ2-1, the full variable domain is EPEVTQTPSHQVTQMGQEVILRCVPISNHLYFYWYRQILGQKVEFLVSFYNNEISEKSEIFDDQFSVERPDGSNFTLKIRSTKLEDSAMYFCASRGQTNEQFFGPGTRLTVL.